One sample yielded the 27 T cell receptor beta chains listed below, sequenced in a study of naive and memory T cell subsets. Two oligonucleotides, mixed equimolar, formed the beta constant-region primer covering TRBC1 and TRBC2. In TCRdb, the UMI-ligation and nested PCR reads were re-called with MiXCR into one record per CDR3 protein. The table includes around 160,000 distinct CDR3 sequences, 15% to 20% detected once. Sequenced sample: naive CD4+ T cells from blood. The source of these receptors is a human donor in good health.

The V and J genes are TRBV7-9 and TRBJ2-1; 9 nucleotides match TRBD2. Trimming removed 5 bases from V and 8 bases from J; junction bases left unmatched: 7. The CDR3 contains 14 residues. The germline V gene encodes CDR1 SEHNR and CDR2 FQNEAQ (reference sequence). CDR3 in DNA: TGTGCCAGCAGCGGTCTAGCGGGACTCCATGAGCAGTTCTTC. Translated, it gives CASSGLAGLHEQFF.

This CDR3 is CASSSGTSVYNEQFF. CDR3 DNA sequence: TGTGCCAGTAGTTCCGGGACTAGCGTCTACAATGAGCAGTTCTTC. The chain uses TRBV19 and TRBJ2-1; 10 positions agree with TRBD2. From germline, CDR1 is LNHDA and CDR2 SQIVND (reference sequence). The CDR3 loop spans 15 amino acids. Germline trimming cut 5 bases from V and 3 bases from J; bases unmatched to any gene: 4.

This clonotype appeared a few times. V and J are TRBV29-1 and TRBJ2-2; TRBD1 matches 7 bases. J lost 7 bases, V lost 0 bases, and 11 bases had no gene match. The CDR3 length is 16 residues. The V gene's germline CDR1 is SQVTM and CDR2 ANQGSEA. In nucleotides, the CDR3 is TGCAGCGTTGAAGATTTCGGCAGGGGGACGGGCGGGGAGCTGTTTTTT. Protein: CSVEDFGRGTGGELFF.

The V and J genes are TRBV6-5 and TRBJ1-1, with TRBD1 matching 9 bases. The V gene's germline CDR1 is MNHEY and CDR2 SVGAGI. V shed 0 bases and J 4 bases; nucleotides not matched to a gene: 9. This CDR3 region has 17 residues. In DNA form, the CDR3 reads TGTGCCAGCAGTTACTCGAGCTGGGGACAGGGAGGCACTGAAGCTTTCTTT. Its protein is CASSYSSWGQGGTEAFF.

This clonotype has just a few counts. This chain joins TRBV7-9 and TRBJ2-7, with 11 bases identical to TRBD1. The length of the CDR3 is 15 residues. CDR1 is SEHNR and CDR2 is FQNEAQ in the germline V gene (reference sequence). V lost 3 bases, J lost 6 bases, and 7 bases stayed unmatched. CDR3 loop: CASSLMSGTGGEQYF. CDR3 coding DNA: TGTGCCAGCAGCTTGATGTCCGGGACAGGGGGCGAGCAGTACTTC.

J is TRBJ2-7 and V is TRBV3-1; 14 bases agree with TRBD2. The V gene end was trimmed by 2 bases and the J gene end by 4 bases; junction bases not matched to a gene: 4. Germline CDR1 and CDR2: LGHDT and YNNKEL (reference sequence). The CDR3 is 16 residues long. CDR3 DNA: TGTGCCAGCAGCCAACCTGGGACTAGCGGGAGTTACGAGCAGTACTTC. Protein: CASSQPGTSGSYEQYF.

The chain couples TRBV6-6 to TRBJ2-5; D call uncertain. Trimming removed 2 bases at V and 5 bases at J, with 6 bases between. The CDR3 extends over 12 amino acids. The germline V gene has CDR1 MNHNY and CDR2 SVGAGI (reference sequence). CDR3 DNA: TGTGCCAGCAGTTACGGGGTGGAGACCCAGTACTTC. Its protein product is CASSYGVETQYF.

The gene calls are TRBV5-1 and TRBJ2-7; D gene uncertain. Trimming took off 1 base at V and 3 bases at J, with 8 bases between the two ends. The germline V gene encodes CDR1 SGHRS and CDR2 YFSETQ. This CDR3 region has 13 residues. Here the CDR3 DNA reads TGCGCCAGCAGCTTGCAGGACGGCTACGAGCAGTACTTC. Encoded protein: CASSLQDGYEQYF. The variable domain in full, with the rest retrieved from reference TRBV5-1 and TRBJ2-7, is KAGVTQTPRYLIKTRGQQVTLSCSPISGHRSVSWYQQTPGQGLQFLFEYFSETQRNKGNFPGRFSGRQFSNSRSEMNVSTLELGDSALYLCASSLQDGYEQYFGPGTRLTVT.

The rearrangement uses TRBV14 and TRBJ2-7; no definite D call. CDR1 SGHDN and CDR2 FVKESK come from the germline V gene. The germline V and J ends were trimmed by 4 bases and 3 bases, with 19 bases remaining between them. This CDR3 spans 16 amino acids. The CDR3 coding sequence is TGTGCCAGCAGCCGGGATATTGCGGCAGGTCGCTACGAGCAGTACTTC. The encoded protein is CASSRDIAAGRYEQYF.

The sample holds a few counts of this clonotype. The chain links TRBV12-3 or TRBV12-4 to TRBJ2-1; 9 bases are a match to TRBD2. V was pared by 10 bases and J by 15 bases, with 13 bases of the junction left unmatched. The CDR3 has 12 residues. CDR3 coding DNA: TGTGCCACCGGGACTAGCTTTTGGGGGCGGTTCTTC. This codes for CATGTSFWGRFF.

The gene calls are TRBV12-3 or TRBV12-4 and TRBJ2-7, with D maybe TRBD2 (6 bases). The CDR3 totals 15 residues. Trimming left V 6 bases short and J 7 bases short, with 22 bases between. The CDR3 is CASRLDDWWAGEQYF. The DNA of the CDR3 is TGTGCCAGCAGACTAGACGATTGGTGGGCGGGGGAGCAGTACTTC.

This clonotype was counted only a few times. V gene TRBV12-3 or TRBV12-4 combines with J gene TRBJ2-3; 11 nucleotides line up with TRBD1. CDR3 size: 14 residues. V shed 5 bases, J shed 6 bases, and the junction held 4 bases outside the gene matches. CDR3 sequence (DNA): TGTGCCAGCAGTCCCGGGACAGGGGGGGATACGCAGTATTTT. Its translation is CASSPGTGGDTQYF.

The rearrangement joins TRBV20-1 to TRBJ2-7; 9 nucleotides align to TRBD1. The CDR3 is 15 residues long. Germline V gives CDR1 DFQATT, CDR2 SNEGSKA (reference sequence). The V segment lost 3 bases and the J segment 3 bases; nucleotides outside the gene matches: 9. CDR3 coding DNA: TGCAGTGCTAGCCGGACCTCGACAGGGGGCTACGAGCAGTACTTC. Translating it yields CSASRTSTGGYEQYF.

The chain recombines TRBV5-4 with TRBJ2-2; TRBD2 matches 9 bases. CDR3 length: 17 amino acids. Germline loops: CDR1 SGHNT, CDR2 YYREEE (reference sequence). J lost 7 bases, V lost 0 bases, and 10 bases had no gene match. The CDR3 coding sequence is TGTGCCAGCAGCTTGGCAAAACTTAGCGGGAGCGGCGGGGAGCTGTTTTTT. Translating it yields CASSLAKLSGSGGELFF.

On this clonotype itself: A much larger clone is a single base away; this may be a read error. The genes are TRBV12-3 or TRBV12-4 and TRBJ2-7; possibly TRBD2 for D (5 bases). The germline V and J ends were trimmed by 4 bases and 9 bases, with 19 bases remaining between them. CDR3 size: 14 residues. The chain's CDR3 is CASSYSPLSGGQYF. In nucleotides, the CDR3 is TGTGCCAGCAGTTATAGCCCTCTCAGCGGCGGGCAGTACTTC.

The genes are TRBV7-6 and TRBJ2-7; 10 positions match TRBD2. Germline-derived CDR1 and CDR2 are SGHVS and FNYEAQ. CDR3 size: 15 residues. The J segment lost 4 bases and the V segment lost 1 base, leaving 4 bases of the junction unmatched. DNA for the CDR3: TGTGCCAGCAGCTTAGGACTAGCGGGCAGATACGAGCAGTACTTC. Protein: CASSLGLAGRYEQYF. The complete variable domain, with remaining parts taken from reference TRBV7-6 and TRBJ2-7, reads GAGVSQSPRYKVTKRGQDVALRCDPISGHVSLYWYRQALGQGPEFLTYFNYEAQQDKSGLPNDRFSAERPEGSISTLTIQRTEQRDSAMYRCASSLGLAGRYEQYFGPGTRLTVT.

The rearrangement joins TRBV6-5 to TRBJ1-4; tentative D call: TRBD1 (6 bases). The V and J ends lost 6 bases and 1 base respectively, with 15 bases between them. The CDR3 consists of 16 residues. Per the germline V gene, CDR1 is MNHEY and CDR2 is SVGAGI. CDR3: CASRSRGGRTNEKLFF. CDR3 nucleotides: TGTGCCAGCAGGAGTCGGGGGGGCCGAACTAATGAAAAACTGTTTTTT.

The genes are TRBV5-5 and TRBJ1-1; TRBD1 is a possible D gene (6 bases). Germline CDR1 reads SGHKS; CDR2 reads YYEKEE (reference sequence). This CDR3 has 13 residues. V was cut by 1 base and J by 3 bases, with 7 bases left in between. CDR3 nucleotide sequence: TGTGCCAGCAGCTTGCGGGGGCACACTGAAGCTTTCTTT. Translation: CASSLRGHTEAFF.

Only a few counts were recorded for this clonotype. CDR3 region: CASGPRTESSYNEQFF. Written as DNA, the CDR3 is TGTGCTAGTGGTCCAAGGACGGAGAGCTCCTACAATGAGCAGTTCTTC. V usage is TRBV12-5 and J usage is TRBJ2-1; D gene unclear. Trimming took 5 bases from V and 0 from J, leaving 14 bases between them. The CDR3 has 16 residues. Germline V gene lookup returns CDR1 LGHNT and CDR2 FRNRAP.

The chain couples TRBV12-3 or TRBV12-4 to TRBJ2-7, with 10 positions matching TRBD1. J was trimmed by 3 bases and V by 6 bases; bases with no gene match: 2. The CDR3 extends over 13 amino acids. The CDR3 nucleotides are TGTGCCAGCAGGGGACAGGGGATCTACGAGCAGTACTTC. Translated: CASRGQGIYEQYF.

In this sample, this clonotype turned up a few times. The genes are TRBV3-1 and TRBJ2-7; weak D call: TRBD2 (6 bases). This CDR3 is 11 amino acids long. Germline CDR1 is LGHDT and CDR2 is YNNKEL (reference sequence). Here the CDR3 reads CASSQDRGTPV. CDR3 nucleotide sequence: TGTGCCAGCAGCCAAGATCGGGGGACGCCGGTC.

The chain joins TRBV10-3 to TRBJ2-3, with unresolved D. CDR3 length: 15 residues. CDR1 and CDR2 from the germline V gene are ENHRY and SYGVKD. Trimming removed 6 bases from V and 3 bases from J, with 16 bases in between. CDR3 DNA sequence: TGTGCCATCAGGTCCGGGTCCCAGTGGACAGATACGCAGTATTTT. Protein product: CAIRSGSQWTDTQYF.

This chain connects TRBV12-3 or TRBV12-4 to TRBJ1-2; D is unresolved. There are 13 residues in the CDR3. V was cut by 6 bases and J by 4 bases, with 12 bases left in between. CDR3 protein: CASSLRASYGYTF. As DNA, the CDR3 is TGTGCCAGCAGCCTCCGGGCCTCCTATGGCTACACCTTC.

The chain employs TRBV30 and TRBJ2-7, with 7 bases lining up with TRBD2. CDR3 length equals 16 residues. CDR1 is GTSNPN, CDR2 SVGIG, per germline (reference sequence). J lost 2 bases, V lost 2 bases, and 12 bases had no gene match. DNA for the CDR3: TGTGCCTGGAGTCCGGGGGTCGGGGGGTCCCCCTACGAGCAGTACTTC. This translates into CAWSPGVGGSPYEQYF.

The chain recombines TRBV6-6 with TRBJ1-2; maybe TRBD1 (6 bases). CDR3 length: 19 amino acids. CDR1 and CDR2 from the germline V gene are MNHNY and SVGAGI (reference sequence). The V end lost 5 bases, the J end lost 2 bases, and 27 bases lay between the germline ends. CDR3 sequence (DNA): TGTGCCAGCAGTCCCATAGGAAGGCGGGACACGGAGAAGAACTATGGCTACACCTTC. Its protein product is CASSPIGRRDTEKNYGYTF.

This chain connects TRBV3-1 to TRBJ2-7, with TRBD2 as a possible D gene (6 bases). Trimming shortened V by 0 bases and J by 2 bases, and 17 bases separated the two germline ends. This CDR3 is built from 17 residues. Looked up from germline, CDR1 is LGHDT and CDR2 is YNNKEL (reference sequence). The CDR3 DNA sequence: TGTGCCAGCAGCCAAGATGTAAGCGGGCGGGGACCCTACGAGCAGTACTTC. This codes for CASSQDVSGRGPYEQYF.

This clonotype was seen a handful of times. The chain carries TRBV10-3 and TRBJ2-1; 13 bases match TRBD2. Per germline, CDR1 ENHRY and CDR2 SYGVKD. V shed 6 bases, J shed 10 bases, and the junction held 9 bases outside the gene matches. The CDR3 runs to 15 residues. In DNA, the CDR3 is TGTGCCATCAGCGCAACTAGCGGGAGGGCCTCGGAGCAGTTCTTC. This gives the protein CAISATSGRASEQFF.